The clone carrying this TCR beta chain appeared a few times. What it binds is not known. The entry originates in a study of T cells after yellow fever vaccination. The CDR3 loop spans 14 amino acids. Looked up from germline, CDR1 is SGHRS and CDR2 is YFSETQ. The V end was cut by 0 bases, the J end by 0 bases, with 6 bases between. As TCR cDNA was made by 5'RACE template switching, a universal primer site and UMIs were added. A single record per CDR3 protein comes from TCRdb applying MiXCR to the 5' RACE reads. The repertoire holds approximately 120,000 distinct CDR3 sequences, with around 7.7% as singletons. Notes on the study in general: Any FACS-sorted repertoire could hold abundant clonotypes that contaminate it from the bulk population. The study re-detected most primary-vaccination clones after the booster (roughly 96% CD4, almost 90% CD8).

The source was CD4+ T cells sorted from PBMCs, collected roughly 10 days after the first yellow fever vaccination. The chain recombines TRBV5-1 with TRBJ1-1; D is uncertain. The receptor's source is a man younger than 35 who received the YFV17D yellow fever vaccine. As DNA, the CDR3 is TGCGCCAGCAGCTTGGGGGCCTTGAACACTGAAGCTTTCTTT. Protein sequence: CASSLGALNTEAFF. Variable domain in full (rest from reference TRBV5-1 and TRBJ1-1): KAGVTQTPRYLIKTRGQQVTLSCSPISGHRSVSWYQQTPGQGLQFLFEYFSETQRNKGNFPGRFSGRQFSNSRSEMNVSTLELGDSALYLCASSLGALNTEAFFGQGTRLTVV.